The rows below give T cell receptor beta chains drawn from one sample of a study of pediatric ulcerative colitis. The protocol was immunoSEQ multiplex PCR, while the TCRdb copy is restricted to in-frame clones and leaves out a portion. The profile shows approximately 15,000 clones, around 70% of them singletons. The specimen was gut tissue. The source of these receptors is a girl under 18 with moderate ulcerative colitis. CDR3s include the opening cysteine and the closing phenylalanine or tryptophan. The D gene is left open where the match is weak. Clone size, where shown, is once, few, many, or a class for clones that have expanded.

NA	TRBV5-1	15	NA	TRBJ2-7	CASSLFVGTSYEQYF	TGCGCCAGCAGCTTGTTCGTAGGTACGTCCTACGAGCAGTACTTC
once	TRBV4-2	14	NA	TRBJ1-2	CASSQDKLNYGYTF	TGTGCCAGCAGCCAAGATAAGCTTAACTATGGCTACACCTTC
NA	TRBV5-1	15	TRBD2	TRBJ2-3	CASSPGLAFPDTQYF	TGCGCCAGCAGCCCGGGACTAGCGTTCCCAGATACGCAGTATTTT
NA	TRBV27	15	NA	TRBJ2-7	CASRALGGSSYEQYF	TGTGCCAGCAGAGCGCTAGGGGGGAGCTCCTACGAGCAGTACTTC
NA	TRBV30	13	NA	TRBJ2-1	CAWAGGSGRMEFF	NA
NA	TRBV5-6	18	TRBD1	TRBJ1-2	CASSWRGTGDSLNYGYTF	TGTGCCAGCAGCTGGAGGGGGACAGGGGACAGTCTCAACTATGGCTACACCTTC
NA	TRBV7-2	11	NA	TRBJ2-5	CASSRGETQYF	TGTGCCAGCAGCAGGGGGGAGACCCAGTACTTC
few	TRBV19	17	TRBD2	TRBJ2-1	CASSIDGGGANYNEQFF	TGTGCCAGTAGTATAGATGGCGGGGGGGCTAACTACAATGAGCAGTTCTTC
NA	TRBV13	14	TRBD1	TRBJ2-7	CASSRTGGIYEQYF	TGTGCCAGCAGCCGGACAGGGGGCATCTACGAGCAGTACTTC
once	TRBV10-3	16	NA	TRBJ2-2	CAISESGVSNTGELFF	TGTGCCATCAGTGAGTCGGGGGTCTCGAACACCGGGGAGCTGTTTTTT
NA	TRBV18	12	NA	TRBJ1-1	CAAGRMNTEAFF	TGTGCCGCGGGCCGGATGAACACTGAAGCTTTCTTT
NA	TRBV5-3	14	NA	TRBJ2-7	CARSPEGGFYEQYF	TGTGCCAGAAGCCCGGAGGGGGGATTCTACGAGCAGTACTTC
NA	TRBV14	12	NA	TRBJ2-5	CASSDSIQTQYF	TGTGCCAGCAGTGACAGTATCCAGACCCAGTACTTC
NA	TRBV4-2	19	TRBD2	TRBJ2-1	CASSHATSGGVSAYNEQFF	TGTGCCAGCAGCCACGCGACTAGCGGGGGGGTATCCGCCTACAATGAGCAGTTCTTC
NA	TRBV5-1	19	TRBD1	TRBJ2-2	CASSSPLGQRIANTGELFF	TGCGCCAGCAGCTCCCCTTTGGGACAGAGAATCGCGAACACCGGGGAGCTGTTTTTT
NA	TRBV5-1	13	NA	TRBJ2-5	CASSLGQWETQYF	TGCGCCAGCAGCTTGGGACAGTGGGAGACCCAGTACTTC
few	TRBV9	19	NA	TRBJ1-3	CASSVGSRVGRLSGNTIYF	TGTGCCAGCAGCGTAGGGTCGCGGGTTGGCCGTCTGTCTGGAAACACCATATATTTT
NA	TRBV2	14	NA	TRBJ1-1	CASSSTGSRTEAFF	TGTGCCAGCAGTAGCACAGGGTCTCGGACTGAAGCTTTCTTT
NA	TRBV9	16	TRBD1	TRBJ2-3	CASSFGTGGRTDTQYF	TGTGCCAGCAGCTTCGGGACAGGGGGGAGAACAGATACGCAGTATTTT
NA	TRBV5-1	13	NA	TRBJ1-5	CASSLDSNQPQHF	TGCGCCAGCAGCTTGGACAGTAATCAGCCCCAGCATTTT
few	TRBV28	12	NA	TRBJ2-1	CASTPRSAEQFF	TGTGCCAGCACCCCCCGCTCTGCTGAGCAGTTCTTC
once	TRBV5-6	13	NA	TRBJ2-5	CASSLATGATQYF	TGTGCCAGCAGCTTAGCGACGGGTGCGACCCAGTACTTC
NA	TRBV5-4	14	TRBD2	TRBJ2-7	CASSSSGSVYEQYF	TGTGCCAGCAGCTCTAGCGGGAGCGTCTACGAGCAGTACTTC
NA	TRBV4-1	18	NA	TRBJ2-7	CASSQTIAGLTEFYEQYF	TGCGCCAGCAGCCAAACAATTGCGGGCCTCACAGAATTCTACGAGCAGTACTTC
NA	TRBV5-1	15	NA	TRBJ2-1	CASSLENGGDNEQFF	TGCGCCAGCAGCTTGGAGAATGGGGGAGACAATGAGCAGTTCTTC
once	TRBV10-3	11	NA	TRBJ2-3	CATRSTDTQYF	TGTGCAACCAGGAGCACAGATACGCAGTATTTT
few	TRBV10-3	15	NA	TRBJ1-2	CAIRDKGGRPYGYTF	TGTGCCATCAGGGACAAAGGTGGCCGACCTTATGGCTACACCTTC
NA	TRBV29-1	9	NA	TRBJ1-2	CSPTLGDTF	TGCAGCCCAACCTTGGGGGACACCTTC
NA	TRBV6-1	15	TRBD1	TRBJ1-2	CASSDPGQGHYGYTF	TGTGCCAGCAGTGACCCGGGACAGGGGCACTATGGCTACACCTTC
once	TRBV14	14	NA	TRBJ1-2	CASSRGVFNYGYTF	TGTGCCAGCAGCCGAGGTGTCTTTAACTATGGCTACACCTTC
few	TRBV5-1	15	TRBD1	TRBJ2-1	CASSSGTGRYNEQFF	TGCGCCAGCAGCTCCGGGACAGGGAGATACAATGAGCAGTTCTTC
NA	TRBV6-5	12	NA	TRBJ1-3	CATRTSGNTIYF	TGTGCCACCCGGACCTCTGGAAACACCATATATTTT
NA	TRBV19	16	NA	TRBJ2-6	CASSRSLGSGANVLTF	TGTGCCAGTAGTAGATCCCTGGGCTCTGGGGCCAACGTCCTGACTTTC
few	TRBV27	16	NA	TRBJ2-3	CASSFSGGKGRDTQYF	TGTGCCAGCAGTTTCTCCGGCGGGAAGGGGCGAGATACGCAGTATTTT
NA	TRBV18	15	TRBD1	TRBJ2-1	CASSPGQGVRNEQFF	TGTGCCAGCTCACCGGGACAGGGGGTTCGGAATGAGCAGTTCTTC
NA	TRBV5-1	13	TRBD1	TRBJ2-5	CASSRQGDETQYF	TGCGCCAGCAGCAGACAGGGGGACGAGACCCAGTACTTC
NA	TRBV28	14	TRBD1	TRBJ1-1	CASSSGGQGGEAFF	TGTGCCAGCAGTTCGGGGGGACAGGGTGGTGAAGCTTTCTTT
NA	TRBV5-5	15	NA	TRBJ2-7	CASSGTGVSGTEQYF	TGTGCCAGCAGCGGGACGGGAGTTTCAGGCACCGAGCAGTACTTC
NA	TRBV6-1	15	NA	TRBJ1-2	CASITGRGSNYGYTF	TGTGCCAGCATTACTGGGAGGGGATCTAACTATGGCTACACCTTC
NA	TRBV4-2	15	NA	TRBJ2-3	CASSQAPSWLDTQYF	TGTGCCAGCAGCCAAGCTCCGTCGTGGTTGGATACGCAGTATTTT
NA	TRBV6-1	14	NA	TRBJ1-4	CASSRAATNEKLFF	TGTGCCAGCTCCAGAGCAGCAACTAATGAAAAACTGTTTTTT
NA	TRBV18	13	TRBD1	TRBJ2-7	CASSRGQSYEQYF	TGTGCCAGCTCCCGGGGACAGTCCTACGAGCAGTACTTC
NA	TRBV29-1	14	TRBD1	TRBJ2-5	CSVDQGASQETQYF	TGCAGCGTTGACCAGGGGGCCTCCCAAGAGACCCAGTACTTC
NA	TRBV4-1	18	NA	TRBJ2-3	CASSQVGRRGPGTDTQYF	TGCGCCAGCAGCCAAGTAGGTCGGCGGGGGCCAGGCACAGATACGCAGTATTTT
few	TRBV9	15	TRBD2	TRBJ2-7	CASSPQGGQTYEQYF	TGTGCCAGCAGCCCCCAGGGAGGGCAAACCTACGAGCAGTACTTC
NA	TRBV5-1	14	TRBD1	TRBJ2-7	CASSLDRGTDEQYF	TGCGCCAGCAGCTTGGACAGGGGCACGGACGAGCAGTACTTC
few	TRBV29-1	10	NA	TRBJ1-1	CSVTGWEAFF	TGCAGCGTTACAGGGTGGGAAGCTTTCTTT
once	TRBV28	13	NA	TRBJ2-7	CASSRGVDPEQYF	TGTGCCAGCAGTCGTGGGGTGGACCCCGAGCAGTACTTC
NA	TRBV5-1	15	NA	TRBJ2-2	CASSWVGQNTGELFF	TGCGCCAGCAGCTGGGTGGGACAGAACACCGGGGAGCTGTTTTTT
NA	TRBV2	14	NA	TRBJ1-3	CASIKGLSGNTIYF	TGTGCCAGCATCAAAGGCCTCTCTGGAAACACCATATATTTT
NA	TRBV15	13	NA	TRBJ2-1	CATSRASHNEQFF	TGTGCCACCAGCAGGGCTAGCCACAATGAGCAGTTCTTC
NA	TRBV5-5	14	NA	TRBJ2-1	CASSSGLLYNEQFF	TGTGCCAGCAGCTCGGGACTGCTCTACAATGAGCAGTTCTTC
NA	TRBV19	17	TRBD1	TRBJ1-6	CASKPGQMSSYNSPLHF	TGTGCCAGTAAGCCGGGACAGATGAGCTCCTATAATTCACCCCTCCACTTT
NA	TRBV5-6	14	NA	TRBJ1-2	CASSLVRGYGGYTF	TGTGCCAGCAGCTTGGTGCGGGGTTATGGGGGCTACACCTTC
NA	TRBV29-1	16	NA	TRBJ2-3	CSVDSRTRDSTDTQYF	TGCAGCGTTGACTCTAGGACTCGGGATAGCACAGATACGCAGTATTTT
NA	TRBV6-5	14	NA	TRBJ1-4	CASSYRSFNEKLFF	TGTGCCAGCAGTTACAGGAGTTTTAATGAAAAACTGTTTTTT
NA	TRBV18	17	TRBD1	TRBJ1-5	CASSPQEAGGRGQPQHF	TGTGCCAGCTCACCGCAGGAGGCAGGGGGCAGGGGTCAGCCCCAGCATTTT
NA	TRBV5-4	17	TRBD1	TRBJ2-7	CASSSGTGKVNPYEQYF	TGTGCCAGCAGCTCCGGGACAGGGAAGGTGAACCCCTACGAGCAGTACTTC
NA	TRBV28	15	TRBD1	TRBJ1-2	CASSLLGQGSEGYTF	TGTGCCAGCAGTTTATTGGGACAGGGGTCGGAGGGCTACACCTTC